What follows are 25 T cell receptor beta chains derived from one specimen sequenced in a study of blood T cells in healthy people across ages. A second PCR, run for about 6 to 11 cycles, used a sample-barcoded 5' primer plus a J-beta primer mix. TCRdb re-called the 5' RACE reads through MiXCR, storing one row per CDR3 protein. The sample records about 930,000 distinct CDR3 sequences, about 28% being singletons. The data were also submitted as part of a second study, on T cells of mothers and their children.

The specimen sequenced was blood. The receptors stem from a woman aged 40 to 50 in good health.

This clonotype has at least ten counts. The chain uses TRBV6-5 and TRBJ2-3; TRBD1 agrees at 7 bases. This CDR3 contains 15 residues. V lost 7 bases to trimming and J lost 2 bases; unmatched junction nucleotides: 9. From germline, CDR1 is MNHEY and CDR2 SVGAGI. CDR3 DNA: TGTGCCAGCAATAAAGGGACAGACCACACAGATACGCAGTATTTT. Translation gives CASNKGTDHTDTQYF.

This clonotype turned up a few times. V gene TRBV20-1 combines with J gene TRBJ1-2; maybe TRBD1 (5 bases). Germline V gene data show CDR1 as DFQATT and CDR2 as SNEGSKA (reference sequence). This CDR3 is 13 amino acids long. V shed 2 bases and J shed 3 bases, with 10 bases lying between them. CDR3 loop: CSARTRDHYGYTF. CDR3 coding DNA: TGCAGTGCTAGAACCAGGGACCACTATGGCTACACCTTC.

This clonotype was observed a few times. The chain has TRBV9 and TRBJ2-1; TRBD2 agrees at 8 bases. This CDR3 is 16 amino acids long. CDR1 is SGDLS and CDR2 is YYNGEE in the germline V gene. After removal of 4 bases from V and 3 bases from J, the junction contained 9 bases not matched to a gene. In DNA, the CDR3 is TGTGCCAGCAGCCCCAGTGGCGGGGGGTTCTACAATGAGCAGTTCTTC. Its translation: CASSPSGGGFYNEQFF.

V gene TRBV30 combines with J gene TRBJ1-6, with D maybe TRBD1 (6 bases). Germline CDR1 is GTSNPN and CDR2 is SVGIG (reference sequence). Trimming removed 0 bases at V and 5 bases at J, with 11 bases between. The CDR3 runs to 15 residues. This chain's CDR3 is CAWSVSGDNNSPLHF. As DNA, the CDR3 is TGTGCCTGGAGTGTATCAGGGGATAATAATTCACCCCTCCACTTT.

As for this clonotype: This clone may be a read error of a much larger clone one base away. V is TRBV10-3 and J is TRBJ2-7; TRBD1 agrees at 7 bases. Germline-derived CDR1 and CDR2 are ENHRY and SYGVKD. This CDR3 contains 19 residues. This CDR3 reads CANSETWDRIILGHGEQYF. As DNA, the CDR3 is TGTGCCAACAGTGAGACTTGGGACAGAATCATCCTAGGGCATGGCGAGCAGTACTTC.

J is TRBJ1-4 and V is TRBV13; 10 nucleotides line up with TRBD1. Germline loops: CDR1 PRHDT, CDR2 FYEKMQ (reference sequence). The CDR3 is 14 residues long. V dropped 3 bases and J dropped 11; count of bases not matched to a gene: 6. The CDR3 DNA reads as TGTGCCAGCAGCTTCGGACAGGGGGAAGGGAAACTGTTTTTT. Its translation: CASSFGQGEGKLFF.

This clonotype showed up just a few times. The gene calls are TRBV12-3 or TRBV12-4 and TRBJ1-6; D gene ambiguous. CDR3 length: 15 residues. V was trimmed by 3 bases and J by 0 bases, leaving 6 bases between them. This CDR3 is CASSFSDSYNSPLHF. CDR3 DNA sequence: TGTGCCAGCAGTTTCAGTGACTCCTATAATTCACCCCTCCACTTT.

Turning to this clonotype: A single base separates this from a much larger clone, so it may be a read error. The genes are TRBV20-1 and TRBJ2-2; 7 positions agree with TRBD2. The CDR3 consists of 14 residues. CDR1 is DFQATT and CDR2 is SNEGSKA in the germline V gene (reference sequence). Trimming took 2 bases from V and 4 from J; bases not matched to a gene: 4. CDR3 nucleotides: TGCAGTGCTAGACACGGGGGGAGCACCGGGGAGCTGTTTTTT. The encoded protein is CSARHGGSTGELFF.

The V call is TRBV28, the J call TRBJ1-5; D is unresolved. The CDR3 is 17 amino acids. The germline V and J ends were trimmed by 3 bases and 1 base, with 16 bases remaining between them. Germline V gene sequence: CDR1 MDHEN, CDR2 SYDVKM. CDR3 amino acids: CASSLTGVRVSNQPQHF. The CDR3 DNA sequence: TGTGCCAGCAGTTTGACCGGGGTTAGGGTCAGCAATCAGCCCCAGCATTTT.

This chain links TRBV3-1 with TRBJ2-7; D unresolved. Germline V gene lookup returns CDR1 LGHDT and CDR2 YNNKEL (reference sequence). V was trimmed by 6 bases and J by 3 bases, leaving 15 bases between them. The CDR3 is made up of 14 amino acids. The CDR3: CASSPTRHNYEQYF. The CDR3 bases are TGTGCCAGCAGTCCGACCCGGCACAACTACGAGCAGTACTTC.

This clonotype has a handful of counts. An end of the junction differs from the germline gene, which may be a read error. The V call is TRBV28, the J call TRBJ2-7; no firm D call. Germline CDR1 is MDHEN and CDR2 is SYDVKM. The CDR3 totals 12 residues. The CDR3 reads CAGSRGVYEQYF. The CDR3 DNA reads TGTGCCGGCAGCCGTGGTGTTTACGAGCAGTACTTC.

The rearrangement uses TRBV20-1 and TRBJ2-3; 8 bases match TRBD2. The germline CDR1 and CDR2 sequences are DFQATT and SNEGSKA (reference sequence). CDR3 length: 14 residues. Trimming cost V 6 bases and J 4 bases; bases outside gene matches: 9. CDR3 nucleotide sequence: TGCAGTGCCAGACCCCTCGGGGGGGCAGATACGCAGTATTTT. This sequence encodes CSARPLGGADTQYF.

The chain joins TRBV5-1 to TRBJ2-5, with a tentative D call TRBD2 (5 bases). Germline loops: CDR1 SGHRS, CDR2 YFSETQ. V was shortened by 2 bases and J by 11 bases, with 25 bases between the two germline ends. The CDR3 contains 16 residues. The CDR3 DNA is TGCGCCAGCAGCTTCCTCTCGGGGTCAGTCTACAATGAGCAGTACTTC. The encoded protein is CASSFLSGSVYNEQYF.

The sample holds many counts of this clonotype. The chain uses TRBV20-1 and TRBJ2-1; no clear D. CDR3 length: 11 amino acids. CDR1 is DFQATT, CDR2 SNEGSKA, per germline (reference sequence). V lost 2 bases and J 5 bases, leaving 4 bases between the germline ends. The CDR3 bases are TGCAGTGCTAGAATAGACAATGAGCAGTTCTTC. This sequence encodes CSARIDNEQFF.

This clonotype came up a few times. V gene TRBV7-2 combines with J gene TRBJ2-3; perhaps TRBD1 as D (6 bases). This CDR3 region has 13 residues. V lost 5 bases and J lost 6, with 12 bases in between. Looked up from germline, CDR1 is SGHTA and CDR2 is FQGNSA. The CDR3 sequence is CASSAQGFDTQYF. Here the CDR3 DNA reads TGTGCCAGCAGCGCACAGGGATTCGATACGCAGTATTTT. The complete variable domain, with remaining parts taken from reference TRBV7-2 and TRBJ2-3, reads GAGVSQSPSNKVTEKGKDVELRCDPISGHTALYWYRQSLGQGLEFLIYFQGNSAPDKSGLPSDRFSAERTGGSVSTLTIQRTQQEDSAVYLCASSAQGFDTQYFGPGTRLTVL.

As regards this clonotype: A read error may explain this, as a much larger clone is one base away. The chain is built from TRBV9 and TRBJ1-2; the D gene is possibly TRBD1 (6 bases). The V end lost 3 bases, the J end lost 2 bases, and 11 bases lay between the germline ends. This CDR3 contains 14 residues. CDR1 is SGDLS, CDR2 YYNGEE, per germline. CDR3 sequence reads: CASSGAGDNYGYTF. CDR3 sequence (DNA): TGTGCCAGCAGCGGAGCAGGGGACAACTATGGCTACACCTTC.

This clonotype was seen a few times. This sequence joins TRBV15 and TRBJ1-2, with D uncertain. Germline CDR1 reads LNHNV; CDR2 reads YYDKDF (reference sequence). Trimming removed 0 bases at V and 8 bases at J, with 7 bases between. This CDR3 region has 12 residues. For the CDR3, the DNA is TGTGCCACCAGCAGAGAGATAGGCGGCTACACCTTC. Translating it yields CATSREIGGYTF.

This clonotype was counted ten times or more. The chain couples TRBV30 to TRBJ2-7; TRBD1 matches 9 bases. V lost 5 bases and J lost 1; bases outside the gene matches: 6. The length of the CDR3 is 14 residues. The germline CDR1 and CDR2 sequences are GTSNPN and SVGIG (reference sequence). In DNA, the CDR3 is TGTGCCTGGGCCGGGACAGGGATTTCCTACGAGCAGTACTTC. It translates to CAWAGTGISYEQYF.

This clonotype came up a few times. V gene TRBV12-3 or TRBV12-4 combines with J gene TRBJ1-5; TRBD1 matches 7 bases. CDR3 length equals 14 residues. J was trimmed by 7 bases and V by 4 bases; bases with no gene match: 7. CDR3 DNA sequence: TGTGCCAGCAGTTCCACAGGGGCGGGACAGCCCCAGCATTTT. It is translated as CASSSTGAGQPQHF.

This clonotype was detected a few times. This chain joins TRBV15 and TRBJ2-3; unclear D gene. The CDR3 has 17 residues. Trimming stripped 0 bases from V and 0 bases from J, with 13 bases between. In germline, CDR1 is LNHNV, CDR2 YYDKDF (reference sequence). The CDR3 loop reads CATSRDGWLKSTDTQYF. The CDR3 DNA sequence: TGTGCCACCAGCAGAGATGGATGGTTGAAGAGCACAGATACGCAGTATTTT. Full variable domain (rest looked up from reference TRBV15 and TRBJ2-3): DAMVIQNPRYQVTQFGKPVTLSCSQTLNHNVMYWYQQKSSQAPKLLFHYYDKDFNNEADTPDNFQSRRPNTSFCFLDIRSPGLGDTAMYLCATSRDGWLKSTDTQYFGPGTRLTVL.

The rearrangement joins TRBV18 to TRBJ1-2; 8 bases agree with TRBD1. V lost 2 bases to trimming and J lost 3 bases; unmatched junction nucleotides: 2. CDR1 is KGHSH, CDR2 LQKENI, per germline. The CDR3 totals 14 residues. The chain's CDR3 is CASSPGGQDYGYTF. DNA of the CDR3: TGTGCCAGCTCACCAGGGGGACAGGACTATGGCTACACCTTC.

J is TRBJ2-1 and V is TRBV29-1, with D uncertain. With 7 bases removed from V and 3 bases from J, the gap between germline ends came to 10 bases. This CDR3 is 12 amino acids long. CDR1 is SQVTM and CDR2 is ANQGSEA in the germline V gene. CDR3 region: CSGVGVYNEQFF. The DNA of the CDR3 is TGCAGCGGGGTTGGAGTCTACAATGAGCAGTTCTTC.

This clonotype was picked up many times. The chain carries TRBV18 and TRBJ2-5, with D unresolved. Trimming stripped 2 bases from V and 1 base from J, with 2 bases between. Germline V gene lookup returns CDR1 KGHSH and CDR2 LQKENI. The CDR3 extends over 12 amino acids. The CDR3 DNA reads as TGTGCCAGCTCACCAAGCCAAGAGACCCAGTACTTC. Translation gives CASSPSQETQYF.

This clonotype was counted a few times. This sequence joins TRBV29-1 and TRBJ2-1; 8 nucleotides match TRBD2. The CDR3 is 11 amino acids. Germline-derived CDR1 and CDR2 are SQVTM and ANQGSEA. J gave up 7 bases and V 6 bases, and 2 bases lay outside the gene matches. CDR3 DNA sequence: TGCAGCGTAGGCGGGGGGAATGAGCAGTTCTTC. Protein product: CSVGGGNEQFF.

This clonotype was observed a few times. This chain links TRBV28 with TRBJ1-1; a possible D gene is TRBD1 (5 bases). The CDR3 totals 15 residues. V was shortened by 4 bases and J by 7 bases, with 19 bases between the two germline ends. The germline CDR1 and CDR2 sequences are MDHEN and SYDVKM. The CDR3 spells CASSSIGGTGLEAFF. The CDR3 nucleotides read TGTGCCAGCAGTTCCATCGGGGGGACGGGACTTGAAGCTTTCTTT.